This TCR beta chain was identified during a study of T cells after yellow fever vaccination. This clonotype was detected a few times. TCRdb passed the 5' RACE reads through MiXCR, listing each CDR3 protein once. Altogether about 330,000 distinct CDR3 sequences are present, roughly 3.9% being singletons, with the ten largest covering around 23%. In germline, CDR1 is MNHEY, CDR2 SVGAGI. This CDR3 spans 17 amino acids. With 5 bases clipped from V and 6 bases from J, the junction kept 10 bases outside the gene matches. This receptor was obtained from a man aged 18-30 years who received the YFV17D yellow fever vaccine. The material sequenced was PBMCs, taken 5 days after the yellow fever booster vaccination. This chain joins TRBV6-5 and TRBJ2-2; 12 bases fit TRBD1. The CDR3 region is CASSTAWDRGLAGELFF. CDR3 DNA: TGTGCCAGCAGTACCGCATGGGACAGGGGGCTCGCCGGGGAGCTGTTTTTT.